This T cell receptor (beta chain) was captured by sequencing in a study of cytomegalovirus exposure and HLA in healthy donors. Study-level information: Out of 398 genotyped donors, about 80% belonged to the Caucasian-associated ancestry cluster. Notes on the study in general: The authors enumerated roughly 160 TCR beta chains as linked to cytomegalovirus. A few of the chains that were CMV-associated were confirmed in vitro to be specific for CMV antigens.

CDR3 length: 14 residues. Germline V gene sequence: CDR1 SGHTA, CDR2 FQGNSA. Trimming removed 0 bases at V and 10 bases at J, with 13 bases between. 13 Jbeta primers and 60 Vbeta primers were used for the PCR. Only in-frame clones appear in the TCRdb table, and some are missing; sequencing was by immunoSEQ multiplex PCR. The table has about 110,000 clones, 81% seen once. As concerns this clone: Its specificity is unknown.

In nominal health when sampled, donors likely had unrecorded immune exposures nonetheless. The source of this sequence is a man aged 25 to 40 in good health and CMV-seronegative. Sequenced material: PBMCs. This chain joins TRBV7-2 and TRBJ2-1, with a possible D match to TRBD1 (7 bases). CDR3 amino acids: CASSLARDSYEQFF. The CDR3 DNA sequence: TGTGCCAGCAGCTTAGCGCGGGACAGCTACGAGCAGTTCTTC.